What follows describes a single T cell receptor beta chain. CDR1 SGDLS and CDR2 YYNGEE come from the germline V gene. The CDR3 is 13 amino acids. V dropped 3 bases and J dropped 4; count of bases not matched to a gene: 2. This sample was taken from a study of cytomegalovirus exposure and HLA in healthy donors. The primer mix had 60 Vbeta and 13 Jbeta primers. Per the original methods: Around 76 million unique TCR beta chains, roughly 11 million shared, were counted in a later analysis. Assay used: immunoSEQ multiplex PCR; TCRdb lists only in-frame clones, some missing. The DNA gave D and trimming, while V, J and clone size come from that table. Among over 85,000 clones listed, roughly 76% were seen once.

What was sequenced was PBMCs. The source of this sequence is a female donor in good health and CMV-seronegative. V gene TRBV9 combines with J gene TRBJ1-1, with 8 bases identical to TRBD1. The CDR3 nucleotides are TGTGCCAGCAGCGGCGACAGGGGCACTGAAGCTTTCTTT. Translating gives CASSGDRGTEAFF.